This T cell receptor beta chain was retrieved from a study of blood T cell repertoires in COVID-19 (dated by TCRdb to the early 2020s). Background on the whole study: The collaborator samples originated in the United States, Italy and Spain and spanned the acute and convalescent phases of COVID-19. The repertoires were released in a freely available public database meant as a resource for research on the immune response to SARS-CoV-2. Where HLA class I and class II types were available, the types were taken from metadata supplied by the sample provider, not from assay-based typing. Nearly every sample came with metadata listing a de-identified subject ID, COVID-19 status, age in years and sex. The dataset comprised deeply sampled blood TCRbeta repertoires from subjects exposed to, actively infected with, or recovered from COVID-19. The samples were drawn from the first 160 participants of the ongoing ImmuneRACE study and from about 1,200 subjects provided by 6 global collaborators. The prospective study material was composed of cDNA or gDNA derived from T cells, B-cell-depleted T cells, or PBMCs.

General conclusions and limits of the study: Clinical and demographic metadata were provided uncurated, with the amount varying by source and participant.

Taken from cysteine to phenylalanine, the CDR3 has 17 residues. The DNA shown is the 51-base CDR3, in frame from base 1. The germline V gene gives CDR1 as SGHVS and CDR2 as FQNEAQ. Trimming leaves V shorter by 4 bases and J shorter by 2 bases, with the junction holding 7 bases beyond the gene matches. The immunoSEQ Assay, a bias-controlled multiplex PCR, was used to amplify TCRbeta CDR3 regions from genomic DNA. In the paper's pipeline: Nucleated cell counts per sample were estimated from amplification of reference gene primers within the assay. To quantify the absolute abundance of each unique TCRbeta CDR3 rearrangement, sequence reads were collapsed and filtered. Productive Simpson clonality was computed per sample as the square root of Simpson's diversity index over productive rearrangements. TCRdb provides this immuneACCESS table in a form limited to in-frame rearrangements. Some clones are lacking; in checked studies, under half of them reflect an unresolved V gene, and why the rest are absent is not known. The V and J calls and clone size were taken over from that table, and D and trimming were inferred from the DNA. The sample table shows around 110,000 clones, and roughly 85% are seen once. Clones ranked in the top ten supply about 2.1% of the sample.

Each collaborating institution followed its own protocols to collect whole blood in K2EDTA tubes. For TCRbeta analysis, collaborators shipped samples as frozen whole blood, isolated PBMCs, or DNA extracted from either of those sample types. Regarding this clone: Its binding antigen is unknown. No quality values exist for individual bases; no much larger clone is one base distant.

Rearrangement joined TRBV7-8 to TRBJ1-6; 8 central bases correspond to TRBD1. The sequence was obtained from a man aged 25 to 40 with acute or convalescent COVID-19. Sequencing input: peripheral blood. The DNA sequence reads TGTGCCAGCAGCTCCGACAGGGGTGGGACCTATAATTCACCCCTCCACTTT. Its product reads: CASSSDRGGTYNSPLHF.